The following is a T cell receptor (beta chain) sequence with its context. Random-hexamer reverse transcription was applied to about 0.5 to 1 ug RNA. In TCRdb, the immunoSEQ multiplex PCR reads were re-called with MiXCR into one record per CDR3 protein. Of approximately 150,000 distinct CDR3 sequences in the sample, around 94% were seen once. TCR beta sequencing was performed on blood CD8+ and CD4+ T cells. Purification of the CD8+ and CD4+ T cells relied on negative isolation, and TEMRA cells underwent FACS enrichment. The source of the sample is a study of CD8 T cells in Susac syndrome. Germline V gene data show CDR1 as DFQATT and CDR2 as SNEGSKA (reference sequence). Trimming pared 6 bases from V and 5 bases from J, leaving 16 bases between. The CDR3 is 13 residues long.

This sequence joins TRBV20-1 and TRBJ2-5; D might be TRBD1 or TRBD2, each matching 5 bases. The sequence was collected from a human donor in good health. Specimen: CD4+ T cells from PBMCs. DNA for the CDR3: TGCAGTGCCATCCTCGAGGGGCGGGAGACCCAGTACTTC. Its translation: CSAILEGRETQYF.